This T cell receptor (beta chain) was sequenced during a study of identical twins. This clonotype was detected only a few times. One entry per CDR3 protein, called by TCRdb with MiXCR from the 5' RACE reads. The profile shows about 790,000 distinct CDR3 sequences, around a sixth of them singletons. This sample also appeared in a second study, on T cells expressing NK-cell markers. That study reports: The TCR beta repertoires were obtained from sorted CD3+CD56+NKG2C+, CD3+CD56+NKG2C- and CD3+CD56-NKG2C+ T cells. Of eight sequenced donors, seven were HCMV-seropositive and one HCMV-seronegative. In a handful of donors, these clonotypes also led the CD3+CD56-NKG2C+ fraction.

The specimen sequenced was PBMCs. The source of this sequence is a woman under 30 in good health.

Written as DNA, the CDR3 is TGTGCCAGCAGTTCGACAGAATACTACGAGCAGTACTTC. The encoded protein is CASSSTEYYEQYF. The chain couples TRBV12-3 or TRBV12-4 to TRBJ2-7; D perhaps matches TRBD1 (5 bases). The CDR3 contains 13 residues. Between the trimmed V and J ends, which lost 4 bases and 3 bases, there was a span of 10 bases.